This passage covers 31 T cell receptor beta chains from one sample sequenced in a study of molecular identifiers for immune sequencing clone quantification. Each CDR3 protein gets one entry after TCRdb re-called the PCR reads with MiXCR. The sample lists some 96,000 distinct CDR3 sequences, roughly a quarter occurring once. The sequenced sample was naive CD8+ T cells from blood, with Jurkat cell RNA spiked in. Specified subset: FACS-sorted CD8+CD4-CCR7+CD45RA+ naive T cells. The receptors here all came from a human donor in good health. Some libraries in this study had Jurkat cell RNA spiked in.

This clonotype was observed at least ten times. The rearrangement uses TRBV19 and TRBJ1-5; D possibly corresponds to TRBD1 (5 bases). The germline gives CDR1 LNHDA, CDR2 SQIVND (reference sequence). The CDR3 is 15 amino acids. Trimming took off 3 bases at V and 0 bases at J, with 9 bases between the two ends. CDR3 bases: TGTGCCAGTAGTATCACGGGGGTTAGCAATCAGCCCCAGCATTTT. Its protein is CASSITGVSNQPQHF.

This clonotype was seen many times. The V gene is TRBV27, the J gene TRBJ2-7; 9 bases line up with TRBD1. V was clipped by 5 bases and J by 2 bases; unmatched bases: 4. Germline V gene lookup returns CDR1 MNHEY and CDR2 SMNVEV (reference sequence). This CDR3 comprises 14 residues. CDR3 coding DNA: TGTGCCAGCAGTGTTCGGACAGGGGCCTACGAGCAGTACTTC. Protein: CASSVRTGAYEQYF.

This clonotype has a count of ten or more. In DNA, the CDR3 is TGTGCCAGCAGTTACGTAGGGTCAAGATTTGGGGCCACAGATACGCAGTATTTT. This encodes CASSYVGSRFGATDTQYF. The chain couples TRBV6-5 to TRBJ2-3; a possible D gene is TRBD1 (5 bases). Germline CDR1 and CDR2: MNHEY and SVGAGI. CDR3 size: 18 residues. V was trimmed by 2 bases and J by 2 bases, leaving 20 bases between them.

Concerning this clonotype itself: This may stem from a read error, because a much larger clone lies one nucleotide away. The rearrangement links TRBV12-3 or TRBV12-4 to TRBJ2-3, with D tentatively TRBD2 (6 bases). V dropped 3 bases and J dropped 3 bases, with 13 bases sitting between them. This CDR3 is built from 15 residues. CDR3 protein: CASSLVAGRTDTQYF. CDR3 coding DNA: TGTGCCAGCAGTTTGGTGGCGGGGCGGACAGATACGCAGTATTTT.

On this clonotype itself: A much larger clone lies one base from this, so it may be a read error. The J gene is TRBJ2-5, the V gene TRBV12-3 or TRBV12-4, with TRBD2 matching 9 bases. V dropped 6 bases and J dropped 5; count of bases not matched to a gene: 7. The CDR3 loop spans 14 amino acids. This chain's CDR3 is CASRFAGGPETQYF. In DNA form, the CDR3 reads TGTGCCAGCAGATTTGCGGGGGGGCCGGAGACCCAGTACTTC.

This clonotype was found many times. This chain uses TRBV4-1 with TRBJ2-2; the D gene is possibly TRBD1 (5 bases). The CDR3 is made up of 15 amino acids. CDR1 and CDR2 (germline): MGHRA, YSYEKL. V lost 0 bases and J 1 base, leaving 6 bases between the germline ends. The CDR3 loop reads CASSQEGQNTGELFF. CDR3 bases: TGCGCCAGCAGCCAAGAGGGGCAGAACACCGGGGAGCTGTTTTTT.

The DNA for the CDR3 is TGCGCCCGCCGCCAAGTTCGGGGGGCGGGCGGGGAGCTGTTTTTT. This translates into CARRQVRGAGGELFF. The rearrangement links TRBV4-1 to TRBJ2-2; possible D gene TRBD2, 7 bases. Germline V gene sequence: CDR1 MGHRA, CDR2 YSYEKL. The CDR3 extends over 15 amino acids. Trimming cost V 11 bases and J 7 bases, with 23 bases left between them.

This clonotype was seen just once. A clone one base away is much larger, so this may be a read error. Written as DNA, the CDR3 is TGCAGCGTTGAGTCAGGGACAGGGGACTACGGGCAGTACTTC. Translation gives CSVESGTGDYGQYF. The chain links TRBV29-1 to TRBJ2-7, with 10 bases lining up with TRBD1. Germline V gene lookup returns CDR1 SQVTM and CDR2 ANQGSEA. The CDR3 is made up of 14 amino acids.

In this sample, this clonotype turned up many times. CDR3 residues: CASSFISGGPTNTQYF. The DNA for the CDR3 is TGCGCCAGCAGCTTCATTAGCGGAGGTCCCACTAATACGCAGTATTTT. This sequence joins TRBV5-1 and TRBJ2-3; tentative D call: TRBD2 (6 bases). This CDR3 is built from 16 residues. Germline CDR1 is SGHRS and CDR2 is YFSETQ. The ends were cut back, 2 bases at V and 7 bases at J, with 20 bases in the middle. Looking up the rest from reference TRBV5-1 and TRBJ2-3 gives the full variable domain: KAGVTQTPRYLIKTRGQQVTLSCSPISGHRSVSWYQQTPGQGLQFLFEYFSETQRNKGNFPGRFSGRQFSNSRSEMNVSTLELGDSALYLCASSFISGGPTNTQYFGPGTRLTVL.

This clonotype appeared many times. The CDR3 nucleotides are TGTGCCAGCAGCTTAATACAGGGTTCCACAGATACGCAGTATTTT. It translates to CASSLIQGSTDTQYF. The chain employs TRBV7-2 and TRBJ2-3; TRBD1 might be the D (6 bases). This CDR3 is built from 15 residues. Germline lookup yields CDR1 SGHTA and CDR2 FQGNSA. V was shortened by 2 bases and J by 2 bases, with 11 bases between the two germline ends.

This clonotype occurred many times. The V call is TRBV27, the J call TRBJ2-7; 13 positions match TRBD2. CDR1 is MNHEY and CDR2 is SMNVEV in the germline V gene (reference sequence). The CDR3 length is 14 residues. Trimming removed 6 bases from V and 6 bases from J; junction bases left unmatched: 5. CDR3 coding DNA: TGTGCCAGCAGCTCGGGACTAGCGGGAAGCGAGCAGTACTTC. Amino acids: CASSSGLAGSEQYF.

In its sample, this clonotype was seen many times. The V call is TRBV6-5, the J call TRBJ2-3; 8 bases are shared with TRBD1. V trimming: 5 bases; J trimming: 1 base; junction bases outside the gene matches: 8. Germline V CDR1 and CDR2: MNHEY, SVGAGI. The CDR3 spans 16 residues. CDR3 sequence reads: CASSKNRGFGTDTQYF. The CDR3 DNA reads TGTGCCAGCAGTAAGAACAGGGGGTTCGGCACAGATACGCAGTATTTT.

A word on this clonotype: A much larger clone differs by one base, so this may be a read error. V usage is TRBV7-9 and J usage is TRBJ2-7; TRBD1 matches at 7 bases. In germline, CDR1 is SEHNR, CDR2 FQNEAQ (reference sequence). CDR3 length: 18 residues. The CDR3 loop reads CASSLFGGPGTASYAQYF. As DNA, the CDR3 is TGTGCCAGCAGCTTATTTGGGGGCCCCGGGACAGCAAGCTACGCGCAGTACTTC.

The rearrangement joins TRBV9 to TRBJ2-1; D is unclear. CDR1 SGDLS and CDR2 YYNGEE come from the germline V gene. V was shortened by 4 bases and J by 0 bases, with 11 bases between the two germline ends. This CDR3 has 15 residues. CDR3: CASSPQLSSYNEQFF. CDR3 sequence (DNA): TGTGCCAGCAGCCCCCAACTGAGCTCCTACAATGAGCAGTTCTTC. Supplemented by reference TRBV9 and TRBJ2-1, the full variable domain reads DSGVTQTPKHLITATGQRVTLRCSPRSGDLSVYWYQQSLDQGLQFLIQYYNGEERAKGNILERFSAQQFPDLHSELNLSSLELGDSALYFCASSPQLSSYNEQFFGPGTRLTVL.

This clonotype was found many times. J is TRBJ1-6 and V is TRBV4-3, with a possible D match to TRBD1 (5 bases). The CDR3 is 14 amino acids. Trimming removed 1 base at V and 5 bases at J, with 6 bases between. Germline V gene lookup returns CDR1 LGHNA and CDR2 YSLEER. The CDR3 here is CASSQGQHNSPLHF. The DNA for the CDR3 is TGCGCCAGCAGCCAAGGACAGCATAATTCACCCCTCCACTTT.

This clonotype has just a few counts. This sequence joins TRBV12-3 or TRBV12-4 and TRBJ2-5; 11 positions agree with TRBD2. This CDR3 comprises 15 residues. The ends lost 5 bases at V and 0 bases at J; junction bases unmatched: 2. The CDR3 DNA sequence: TGTGCCAGCAGTAATAGCGGGGGGGACCAAGAGACCCAGTACTTC. Residues: CASSNSGGDQETQYF.

This clonotype was detected ten times or more. This sequence joins TRBV27 and TRBJ2-5; D gene unclear. Germline V gives CDR1 MNHEY, CDR2 SMNVEV (reference sequence). The V and J ends lost 5 bases and 0 bases respectively, with 7 bases between them. This CDR3 comprises 13 residues. CDR3 region: CASSEPYQETQYF. The DNA of the CDR3 is TGTGCCAGCAGTGAACCGTACCAAGAGACCCAGTACTTC.

In its sample, this clonotype was seen many times. The CDR3 DNA follows: TGTGCCAGCAGCTTGTGGGGGGGCGAGACTGAAGCTTTCTTT. It encodes CASSLWGGETEAFF. The V gene is TRBV5-6, the J gene TRBJ1-1, with D perhaps matching TRBD1 (6 bases). This CDR3 spans 14 amino acids. Trimming left V 1 base short and J 5 bases short, with 12 bases between. Germline V gene data show CDR1 as SGHDT and CDR2 as YYEEEE.

This clonotype has more than one count but fewer than ten. Given a much more abundant clone one base away, this may be a read error. The chain links TRBV6-5 to TRBJ1-5, with D possibly TRBD1 on 6 matching bases. This CDR3 is 13 amino acids long. Germline V gene sequence: CDR1 MNHEY, CDR2 SVGAGI. The CDR3 nucleotides are TGTGCCGGCAGACTACAGGGTGATCAGCCCCAGCATTTT. Protein: CAGRLQGDQPQHF.

At least ten counts were recorded for this clonotype. Written as DNA, the CDR3 is TGTGCCAGCAGCCACCAGACTGGAGGAGATACGCAGTATTTT. Translated: CASSHQTGGDTQYF. The J gene is TRBJ2-3, the V gene TRBV3-1, with D perhaps matching TRBD2 (5 bases). Trimming cost V 3 bases and J 5 bases, with 12 bases left between them. The CDR3 consists of 14 residues. Germline V gene sequence: CDR1 LGHDT, CDR2 YNNKEL (reference sequence).

This rearrangement joins TRBV9 to TRBJ2-2; the D call may be TRBD1 or TRBD2 (5 bases each). Trimming removed 3 bases from V and 4 bases from J, with 16 bases in between. The germline CDR1 and CDR2 sequences are SGDLS and YYNGEE. There are 16 residues in the CDR3. CDR3 coding DNA: TGTGCCAGCAGCGAGACCGGGGCAGGGATCACCGGGGAGCTGTTTTTT. As protein: CASSETGAGITGELFF.

This clonotype came up a few times. The chain links TRBV4-1 to TRBJ2-2, with 7 bases identical to TRBD1. CDR3 length equals 17 residues. V shed 2 bases, J shed 2 bases, and the junction held 8 bases outside the gene matches. Germline assignment: CDR1 MGHRA and CDR2 YSYEKL. The CDR3 DNA sequence: TGCGCCAGCAGCCAACGACCGGGACAGAGCAACACCGGGGAGCTGTTTTTT. Translation: CASSQRPGQSNTGELFF.

The table lists this clonotype with many counts. The gene calls are TRBV12-3 or TRBV12-4 and TRBJ2-4; tentatively, D is TRBD1 (7 bases). The V end was cut by 5 bases, the J end by 4 bases, with 21 bases between. The CDR3 is 17 residues long. Written as DNA, the CDR3 is TGTGCCAGCAGTCTTACCCTGGAGGCAGGGGGGAAAAACATTCAGTACTTC. Protein sequence: CASSLTLEAGGKNIQYF.

Notes on this clonotype: Its ends do not fully match the called genes, so a read error is possible. This chain joins TRBV7-9 and TRBJ2-7; D gene uncertain. The CDR3 is made up of 13 amino acids. Germline-derived CDR1 and CDR2 are SEHNR and FQNEAQ (reference sequence). DNA of the CDR3: TGTCCCAGCAGCCTCGTCGCGGCTTACGAGCAGTACTTC. The encoded protein is CPSSLVAAYEQYF.

This clonotype was counted many times. CDR3 sequence reads: CASSQDTTYTEAFF. The CDR3 DNA is TGCGCCAGCAGCCAAGATACCACCTACACTGAAGCTTTCTTT. The chain carries TRBV4-3 and TRBJ1-1, with no clear D. The germline V gene has CDR1 LGHNA and CDR2 YSLEER. V was cut by 0 bases and J by 3 bases, with 8 bases left in between. This CDR3 is built from 14 residues.

To note about this clonotype: A much more abundant neighbour one base away suggests this may be a read error. The chain has TRBV27 and TRBJ2-3; TRBD1 is a possible D gene (5 bases). CDR1 is MNHEY and CDR2 is SMNVEV in the germline V gene (reference sequence). The germline V and J ends were trimmed by 3 bases and 5 bases, with 18 bases remaining between them. The CDR3 has 16 residues. Here the CDR3 reads CASSFRVGPNEDTQYF. The CDR3 DNA is TGTGCCAGCAGTTTCCGGGTGGGGCCTAACGAAGATACGCAGTATTTT.

This clonotype was seen repeatedly, ten times or more. The chain has TRBV6-6 and TRBJ2-3; a weak D match, TRBD2 (6 bases). V lost 7 bases, J lost 4 bases, and 21 bases lay in between. The CDR3 covers 16 residues. The germline CDR1 and CDR2 sequences are MNHNY and SVGAGI (reference sequence). The CDR3 reads CASIGAQTSFADTQYF. For the CDR3, the DNA is TGTGCCAGCATTGGCGCCCAGACTAGTTTCGCAGATACGCAGTATTTT.

This clonotype was observed a handful of times. V and J are TRBV24-1 and TRBJ2-3; no firm D call. Germline lookup yields CDR1 KGHDR and CDR2 SFDVKD. The CDR3 spans 17 residues. The V gene lost 0 bases and the J gene lost 1 base, with 13 bases spanning the gap. CDR3 nucleotide sequence: TGTGCCACCAGTGATTTGGACGGCCGGAGAGGCACAGATACGCAGTATTTT. Translated: CATSDLDGRRGTDTQYF.

This rearrangement joins TRBV12-3 or TRBV12-4 to TRBJ2-7; 9 nucleotides match TRBD1. V lost 6 bases to trimming and J lost 2 bases; unmatched junction nucleotides: 5. This CDR3 comprises 14 residues. CDR3 amino acids: CASSAGQGTYEQYF. The CDR3, as DNA: TGTGCCAGCAGCGCGGGACAGGGAACCTACGAGCAGTACTTC.

This clonotype appeared many times. The chain links TRBV13 to TRBJ2-3, with 11 bases aligning to TRBD2. Germline V gene data show CDR1 as PRHDT and CDR2 as FYEKMQ (reference sequence). V gave up 0 bases and J gave up 4 bases; unmatched junction bases: 6. The CDR3 runs to 17 residues. DNA of the CDR3: TGTGCCAGCAGCTTAGGCCTGCTAGCGGGAGGATCAGATACGCAGTATTTT. Translation: CASSLGLLAGGSDTQYF.

This chain joins TRBV25-1 and TRBJ2-5; D unresolved. The CDR3 totals 13 residues. The V and J ends lost 4 bases and 4 bases respectively, with 10 bases between them. CDR1 MGHDK and CDR2 SYGVNS come from the germline V gene. This CDR3 reads CASSGHLLETQYF. The CDR3 nucleotides are TGTGCCAGCAGTGGCCACCTACTAGAGACCCAGTACTTC.